The 31 T cell receptor beta chains listed next were all sequenced from one sample in a study of CD8 T cells in Susac syndrome. After extraction with the RNeasy kit, roughly 0.5 to 1 ug of the RNA was reverse transcribed using random hexamers. MiXCR, run by TCRdb on the immunoSEQ multiplex PCR reads, gives a single entry per CDR3 protein. The sample has roughly 100,000 distinct CDR3 sequences; around 94% are singletons. The material sequenced was CD4+ T cells from PBMCs. These receptors came from a human donor with Susac syndrome.

The rearrangement uses TRBV7-8 and TRBJ2-7, with D possibly matching TRBD2 (6 bases). Germline CDR1 reads SGHVS; CDR2 reads FQNEAQ. The CDR3 loop spans 15 amino acids. Trimming shortened V by 1 base and J by 3 bases, and 13 bases separated the two germline ends. The CDR3 nucleotides read TGTGCCAGCAGCTTAGACTCCGGAGGGATCTACGAGCAGTACTTC. As protein: CASSLDSGGIYEQYF.

Note on this clonotype: At one end the junction does not follow the germline gene, possibly because of a read error. The rearrangement links TRBV2 to TRBJ1-4; D possibly corresponds to TRBD1 (5 bases). Germline V lookup: CDR1 SNHLY, CDR2 FYNNEI. The CDR3 contains 14 residues. DNA of the CDR3: TGTGCCAGCAGTGATAACAGGTCTAACGAAAAACTGTTTTTT. Protein product: CASSDNRSNEKLFF.

The chain employs TRBV20-1 and TRBJ2-3; TRBD1 aligns across 8 bases. This CDR3 is 14 amino acids long. V trimming: 6 bases; J trimming: 3 bases; junction bases outside the gene matches: 8. Germline V CDR1 and CDR2: DFQATT, SNEGSKA (reference sequence). CDR3 DNA sequence: TGCAGTGCGCCTCCAGGGGGCAGTACAGATACGCAGTATTTT. It specifies CSAPPGGSTDTQYF.

The rearrangement joins TRBV29-1 to TRBJ1-1, with TRBD1 identical over 7 bases. The CDR3 spans 12 residues. Looked up from germline, CDR1 is SQVTM and CDR2 is ANQGSEA. Germline trimming cut 5 bases from V and 3 bases from J; bases unmatched to any gene: 3. As DNA, the CDR3 is TGCAGCGTTTCAGGGGGGGACACTGAAGCTTTCTTT. Its protein product is CSVSGGDTEAFF.

The rearrangement joins TRBV19 to TRBJ1-5; TRBD1 is a possible D gene (6 bases). This CDR3 is 14 amino acids long. Germline V gene sequence: CDR1 LNHDA, CDR2 SQIVND (reference sequence). Trimming took off 8 bases at V and 4 bases at J, with 15 bases between the two ends. CDR3 residues: CASLGGTRNQPQHF. For the CDR3, the DNA is TGTGCCAGTCTGGGCGGGACAAGGAATCAGCCCCAGCATTTT.

The chain couples TRBV2 to TRBJ2-3, with a possible D match to TRBD2 (6 bases). The CDR3 runs to 15 residues. V was pared by 7 bases and J by 0 bases, with 14 bases between. Germline assignment: CDR1 SNHLY and CDR2 FYNNEI. Written as DNA, the CDR3 is TGTGCCAGCAAACGGGAGCGAGAGAGCACAGATACGCAGTATTTT. This translates into CASKRERESTDTQYF.

The chain employs TRBV28 and TRBJ2-7; either TRBD1 or TRBD2 may supply D (6 bases each). Trimming left V 5 bases short and J 2 bases short, with 13 bases between. The CDR3 runs to 14 residues. Germline assignment: CDR1 MDHEN and CDR2 SYDVKM. CDR3 DNA: TGTGCCAGCAGTGGGGGGCACAACCCCTACGAGCAGTACTTC. This gives the protein CASSGGHNPYEQYF.

The genes are TRBV12-3 or TRBV12-4 and TRBJ2-1; D gene uncertain. The V and J ends lost 7 bases and 1 base respectively, with 11 bases between them. CDR3 length: 14 residues. As DNA, the CDR3 is TGTGCCAGCACAAAAGGGCAGTCCTACAATGAGCAGTTCTTC. It codes for CASTKGQSYNEQFF.

The CDR3 nucleotides are TGTGCCAGCAGTTCGGACAGGGGCGGTGAGCAGTTCTTC. It yields the protein CASSSDRGGEQFF. The chain recombines TRBV12-3 or TRBV12-4 with TRBJ2-1; TRBD1 matches 9 bases. The CDR3 has 13 residues. J gave up 9 bases and V 4 bases, and 4 bases lay outside the gene matches.

This chain joins TRBV12-3 or TRBV12-4 and TRBJ1-2; TRBD1 aligns across 8 bases. There are 13 residues in the CDR3. V trimming: 5 bases; J trimming: 6 bases; junction bases outside the gene matches: 5. The CDR3 is CASSMDRANGYTF. In nucleotides, the CDR3 is TGTGCCAGCAGTATGGACAGGGCAAATGGCTACACCTTC.

The V gene is TRBV25-1, the J gene TRBJ1-1; no clear D. Germline V lookup: CDR1 MGHDK, CDR2 SYGVNS. The CDR3 is made up of 13 amino acids. Deletions cut 6 bases from V and 1 base from J, with 9 bases between. The DNA for the CDR3 is TGTGCCAGCAGGACTTCGAGGAACACTGAAGCTTTCTTT. Amino acids: CASRTSRNTEAFF.

The gene calls are TRBV18 and TRBJ2-7, with 7 bases identical to TRBD2. With V trimmed by 4 bases and J by 2 bases, 14 bases remained unmatched. CDR3 length equals 17 residues. The germline V gene encodes CDR1 KGHSH and CDR2 LQKENI. The CDR3 spells CASSLGSPASGAYEQYF. DNA of the CDR3: TGTGCCAGCTCACTAGGTTCCCCGGCTAGCGGAGCCTACGAGCAGTACTTC.

The V and J genes are TRBV20-1 and TRBJ2-5; 13 bases fit TRBD2. The germline V gene encodes CDR1 DFQATT and CDR2 SNEGSKA (reference sequence). The CDR3 covers 14 residues. The ends lost 7 bases at V and 5 bases at J; junction bases unmatched: 7. CDR3 loop: CSVRTSGGVETQYF. CDR3 DNA sequence: TGCAGTGTTAGGACTAGCGGGGGCGTTGAGACCCAGTACTTC.

The V gene is TRBV5-1, the J gene TRBJ2-1, with D perhaps matching TRBD1 (6 bases). CDR1 and CDR2 (germline): SGHRS, YFSETQ. This CDR3 is built from 13 residues. Trimming shortened V by 2 bases and J by 6 bases, and 9 bases separated the two germline ends. In nucleotides, the CDR3 is TGCGCCAGCAGCTTTACAGGGAGCAATGAGCAGTTCTTC. It specifies CASSFTGSNEQFF.

The chain joins TRBV3-1 to TRBJ2-3; 9 nucleotides agree with TRBD2. Trimming took 3 bases from V and 4 from J; bases not matched to a gene: 5. From germline, CDR1 is LGHDT and CDR2 YNNKEL (reference sequence). This CDR3 has 15 residues. The CDR3 region has the DNA TGTGCCAGCAGCCAGCCGCGGGGGGGCTCAGATACGCAGTATTTT. Amino acid sequence: CASSQPRGGSDTQYF.

This clonotype showed up just once. CDR3 sequence: CASSPWTGSGYTF. For the CDR3, the DNA is TGTGCCAGCAGTCCGTGGACAGGGTCCGGCTACACCTTC. This rearrangement joins TRBV12-3 or TRBV12-4 to TRBJ1-2, with 8 positions matching TRBD1. V shed 5 bases, J shed 8 bases, and the junction held 7 bases outside the gene matches. This CDR3 has 13 amino acids.

The chain couples TRBV30 to TRBJ2-1; no definite D call. There are 12 residues in the CDR3. CDR1 and CDR2 (germline): GTSNPN, SVGIG (reference sequence). The V end was cut by 0 bases, the J end by 6 bases, with 6 bases between. CDR3 sequence (DNA): TGTGCCTGGAGTGTAACCGGCAATGAGCAGTTCTTC. Its protein is CAWSVTGNEQFF.

The V and J genes are TRBV9 and TRBJ2-7, with TRBD1 as a possible D gene (6 bases). Looked up from germline, CDR1 is SGDLS and CDR2 is YYNGEE. V lost 4 bases, J lost 8 bases, and 22 bases lay in between. CDR3 size: 15 residues. CDR3 loop: CASSSELGRTAKQYF. The CDR3, as DNA: TGTGCCAGCAGCTCCGAATTGGGACGGACAGCTAAGCAGTACTTC.

The chain links TRBV20-1 to TRBJ2-3; no reliable D call. Germline V lookup: CDR1 DFQATT, CDR2 SNEGSKA (reference sequence). V was cut by 2 bases and J by 3 bases, with 6 bases left in between. CDR3 length: 12 residues. The CDR3 DNA sequence: TGCAGTGCTAGAACCCTTACAGATACGCAGTATTTT. Residues: CSARTLTDTQYF.

The chain links TRBV6-2 or TRBV6-3 to TRBJ2-1; 11 nucleotides agree with TRBD1. V dropped 6 bases and J dropped 9; count of bases not matched to a gene: 7. CDR3 size: 14 residues. The germline gives CDR1 MNHEY, CDR2 SVGEGT. The CDR3 reads CASSPGTGGFEQFF. The CDR3 nucleotides read TGTGCCAGCAGCCCCGGGACAGGGGGTTTTGAGCAGTTCTTC.

V usage is TRBV30 and J usage is TRBJ2-7; TRBD2 might be the D (5 bases). The V gene lost 1 base and the J gene lost 2 bases, with 12 bases spanning the gap. Germline-derived CDR1 and CDR2 are GTSNPN and SVGIG (reference sequence). The CDR3 contains 14 residues. The CDR3 here is CAWSARTVPYEQYF. The CDR3 DNA is TGTGCCTGGAGTGCCCGGACTGTACCCTACGAGCAGTACTTC.

This clonotype was counted once. The chain is built from TRBV18 and TRBJ1-3; a weak D match, TRBD1 (6 bases). Germline V gives CDR1 KGHSH, CDR2 LQKENI. CDR3 size: 16 residues. Deletions cut 2 bases from V and 0 bases from J, with 11 bases between. The CDR3 is CASSPGQISSGNTIYF. The CDR3 DNA follows: TGTGCCAGCTCACCAGGACAGATCAGCTCTGGAAACACCATATATTTT. The entire variable domain, with the rest obtained from reference TRBV18 and TRBJ1-3, is as follows: NAGVMQNPRHLVRRRGQEARLRCSPMKGHSHVYWYRQLPEEGLKFMVYLQKENIIDESGMPKERFSAEFPKEGPSILRIQQVVRGDSAAYFCASSPGQISSGNTIYFGEGSWLTVV.

The CDR3 bases are TGTGCCAGCAGCGTAGCAGGGTTAGGACGCGAGCAGTACTTC. Translation gives CASSVAGLGREQYF. The genes are TRBV9 and TRBJ2-7; D may be TRBD1 (5 bases). Trimming left V 0 bases short and J 6 bases short, with 13 bases between. The length of the CDR3 is 14 residues. CDR1 and CDR2 from the germline V gene are SGDLS and YYNGEE.

The genes are TRBV11-2 and TRBJ1-6; tentative D call: TRBD1 (5 bases). The CDR3 spans 11 residues. CDR1 is SGHAT and CDR2 is FQNNGV in the germline V gene. V was shortened by 5 bases and J by 14 bases, with 10 bases between the two germline ends. CDR3 DNA sequence: TGTGCCAGCAGCGTCGACAGCACCCTCCACTTT. Amino acid sequence: CASSVDSTLHF. The variable domain in full, with the rest retrieved from reference TRBV11-2 and TRBJ1-6, is EAGVAQSPRYKIIEKRQSVAFWCNPISGHATLYWYQQILGQGPKLLIQFQNNGVVDDSQLPKDRFSAERLKGVDSTLKIQPAKLEDSAVYLCASSVDSTLHFGNGTRLTVT.

V usage is TRBV7-9 and J usage is TRBJ1-6, with 8 bases that match TRBD1. V trimming: 3 bases; J trimming: 10 bases; junction bases outside the gene matches: 5. Germline CDR1 and CDR2: SEHNR and FQNEAQ (reference sequence). This CDR3 is built from 14 residues. The CDR3 DNA reads as TGTGCCAGCAGCTTGCAGGGGGCCAGATCACCCCTCCACTTT. It translates to CASSLQGARSPLHF.

The chain has TRBV9 and TRBJ2-1; 9 nucleotides agree with TRBD2. This CDR3 spans 18 amino acids. Per the germline V gene, CDR1 is SGDLS and CDR2 is YYNGEE. Trimming took 2 bases from V and 2 from J; bases not matched to a gene: 11. CDR3 sequence reads: CASSVLGGGAYAYNEQFF. In nucleotides, the CDR3 is TGTGCCAGCAGCGTTCTTGGCGGGGGGGCCTATGCCTACAATGAGCAGTTCTTC.

V is TRBV7-2 and J is TRBJ2-7; 7 bases agree with TRBD2. Trimming removed 4 bases from V and 1 base from J; junction bases left unmatched: 4. Per the germline V gene, CDR1 is SGHTA and CDR2 is FQGNSA. CDR3 length equals 14 residues. This CDR3 is CASSSGLGSYEQYF. DNA for the CDR3: TGTGCCAGCAGCTCCGGACTAGGTTCCTACGAGCAGTACTTC.

The J gene is TRBJ2-2, the V gene TRBV12-3 or TRBV12-4, with 11 bases identical to TRBD2. This CDR3 is built from 19 residues. With V trimmed by 3 bases and J by 1 base, 10 bases remained unmatched. This CDR3 is CASSFEASGGMMNTGELFF. In DNA, the CDR3 is TGTGCCAGCAGTTTCGAGGCTAGCGGGGGGATGATGAACACCGGGGAGCTGTTTTTT.

The rearrangement joins TRBV4-3 to TRBJ1-2, with a weak D call TRBD1 (5 bases). Trimming removed 0 bases from V and 12 bases from J, with 17 bases in between. CDR3 size: 14 residues. Germline V gives CDR1 LGHNA, CDR2 YSLEER. The CDR3 reads CASSQDRDRRINTF. The CDR3 DNA is TGCGCCAGCAGCCAAGACCGGGACCGAAGAATTAACACCTTC.

The chain has TRBV7-8 and TRBJ2-5; D is ambiguous. Germline V gene data show CDR1 as SGHVS and CDR2 as FQNEAQ. The CDR3 has 13 amino acids. V lost 8 bases, J lost 2 bases, and 12 bases lay in between. This CDR3 is CASARAEQETQYF. Written as DNA, the CDR3 is TGTGCCAGCGCCCGGGCGGAGCAAGAGACCCAGTACTTC. Together with reference TRBV7-8 and TRBJ2-5, the CDR3 gives the full variable domain: GAGVSQSPRYKVAKRGQDVALRCDPISGHVSLFWYQQALGQGPEFLTYFQNEAQLDKSGLPSDRFFAERPEGSVSTLKIQRTQQEDSAVYLCASARAEQETQYFGPGTRLLVL.

The CDR3 DNA follows: TGTGCCAGCAGCTTGGAGGGGTTACGGACCATATATTTT. Translation gives CASSLEGLRTIYF. The chain employs TRBV5-4 and TRBJ1-3, with a weak D call TRBD1 (5 bases). V lost 0 bases and J 10 bases, leaving 11 bases between the germline ends. Germline V gives CDR1 SGHNT, CDR2 YYREEE (reference sequence). The CDR3 extends over 13 amino acids.